This T cell receptor (beta chain) was captured by sequencing in a study of T cell repertoires and Cas9 in healthy adults (dated by TCRdb to the late 2010s). Regarding the study in general: Within the CD4 and CD8 compartments, SpCas9-reactive T cells were assessed for multi-effector potency, cytotoxicity and lineage determination. The study examined preexisting T cell immunity against the Streptococcus pyogenes Cas9 nuclease (SpCas9) used in CRISPR gene editing. What the research found in general, with its limitations: Proliferation and function of SpCas9-reactive effector T cells were reported to be mitigated in vitro by SpCas9-reactive regulatory T cells.

Donors were healthy humans. In regard to this clone: Its antigen is currently not known. Per-base quality was not reported, and no clone a single base away is much larger than it.

There are 15 amino acids in the CDR3, from cysteine to phenylalanine inclusive. Only CDR3 DNA remains: 45 bases, in frame from the first base. Based on the germline V gene, the CDR1 and CDR2 sequences are LGHNA and YSLEER. V is cut back by 1 base and J by 3 bases, with 5 bases in the junction unmatched. Libraries were prepared through the immunoSEQ multiplex PCR assay. In TCRdb, the immuneACCESS table is reduced to in-frame sequences with V and J assigned. These tables do not hold every clone; where another copy was compared, an unresolved V gene accounts for under half, and the others remain unexplained. The sample table records more than 20,000 clones; around 93% of these occur just once. Roughly 0.78% of the sample is taken by the ten largest.

The chain is made from TRBV4-3 and TRBJ2-7; 8 bases in between match TRBD2. Sample: CD4+ effector T cells (CD127+, CD25-, CD137-, CD154-) from PBMCs; culture status not recorded. The sequence was obtained from a human donor in good health. The CDR3 region has the sequence CASSQAGGASYEQYF. Read as DNA, the sequence is TGCGCCAGCAGCCAAGCCGGGGGGGCCAGCTACGAGCAGTACTTC.